These T cell receptor beta chains were read from a single sample in a study of a mutant IDH1 vaccine in newly diagnosed glioma. Their specific antigens are unknown. Sequencing was performed with immunoSEQ multiplex PCR; in TCRdb, only in-frame clones are kept and a portion is missing. The sample holds tens of thousands of clones, roughly 83% seen once. Sequencing was performed on PBMCs, taken from a glioma patient whose treatment included an IDH1 peptide vaccine. The origin of the receptors is a man between 35 and 55 years old with glioma. Both conserved end residues are part of each CDR3. Each record gives: clone size, V gene, CDR3 length, J gene, D gene, CDR3 protein, CDR3 DNA. A D gene is named only where the DNA matches it firmly. Clone size is given for some rows only: seen once, a few or many times, or a class if the clone is expanded.

>.|TRBV29-1|10|TRBJ2-5|.
CSANRETQYF
TGCAGCGCTAATAGGGAGACCCAGTACTTC
>.|TRBV28|14|TRBJ2-5|TRBD1
CASSNRGGRETQYF
TGTGCCAGCAGCAACAGGGGTGGGCGGGAGACCCAGTACTTC
>once|TRBV6-1|15|TRBJ2-7|TRBD1
CASSEIGTVDYEQYF
TGTGCCAGCAGTGAAATTGGGACAGTCGACTACGAGCAGTACTTC
>.|TRBV28|13|TRBJ2-7|.
CASSLSGRDEQYF
TGTGCCAGCAGTTTATCCGGGCGGGACGAGCAGTACTTC
>.|TRBV7-9|15|TRBJ2-6|.
CASPTVNSGANVLTF
TGTGCCAGCCCGACTGTAAACTCTGGGGCCAACGTCCTGACTTTC
>.|TRBV5-5|14|TRBJ2-1|TRBD2
CASRPAGPTHEQFF
TGTGCCAGCAGACCAGCGGGGCCCACCCATGAGCAGTTCTTC
>.|TRBV6-6|15|TRBJ1-1|TRBD1
CASSSPGQGNTEAFF
TGTGCCAGCAGTTCGCCGGGACAGGGGAACACTGAAGCTTTCTTT
>few|TRBV7-6|13|TRBJ2-7|.
CASSFSGSYEQYF
TGTGCCAGCAGCTTCTCCGGGTCCTACGAGCAGTACTTC
>.|TRBV5-5|14|TRBJ2-1|.
CASYWGDRFNEQFF
TGTGCCAGTTATTGGGGGGATAGGTTCAATGAGCAGTTCTTC
>.|TRBV2|12|TRBJ1-1|.
CASSVTGTEAFF
TGTGCCAGCAGTGTTACGGGTACTGAAGCTTTCTTT
>.|TRBV5-1|14|TRBJ2-7|.
CASSLGSTAAEQYF
TGCGCCAGCAGCTTGGGATCCACAGCGGCTGAGCAGTACTTC
>.|TRBV7-9|14|TRBJ2-7|.
CASSLVTGIDEQYF
TGTGCCAGCAGCTTAGTGACCGGGATCGACGAGCAGTACTTC
>.|TRBV7-2|14|TRBJ1-1|.
CASSLVTLDGRRVF
TGTGCCAGCAGCTTGGTGACCTTAGACGGAAGGCGGGTTTTT
>.|TRBV29-1|11|TRBJ1-2|TRBD1
CSGWTGGHYTF
TGCAGCGGATGGACAGGGGGCCACTACACCTTC
>.|TRBV5-4|17|TRBJ2-7|TRBD2
CASSLGRFGTRAYEQYF
TGTGCCAGCAGCTTGGGACGATTCGGGACTAGGGCCTACGAGCAGTACTTC
>.|TRBV14|15|TRBJ2-7|.
CASSQETANAYEQYF
TGTGCCAGCAGCCAAGAGACGGCTAACGCCTACGAGCAGTACTTC
>.|TRBV28|15|TRBJ1-5|.
CASRVPGSRNQPQHF
TGTGCCAGCAGGGTACCTGGGAGTCGCAATCAGCCCCAGCATTTT
>.|TRBV2|13|TRBJ2-5|.
CASRRTEQETQYF
TGTGCCAGCAGAAGGACAGAACAAGAGACCCAGTACTTC
>.|TRBV6-5|14|TRBJ1-3|.
CASSSPAGGNTIYF
TGTGCCAGCAGTTCCCCGGCGGGCGGAAACACCATATATTTT
>.|TRBV7-3|13|TRBJ1-1|TRBD1
CASRQQGDTEAFF
TGTGCCAGCAGGCAGCAGGGGGACACTGAAGCTTTCTTT
>.|TRBV6-1|13|TRBJ1-5|TRBD1
CASTRQGTQPQHF
TGTGCCAGCACCAGACAGGGGACTCAGCCCCAGCATTTT
>.|TRBV7-2|15|TRBJ2-6|TRBD1
CASSPRGLGVNVLTF
TGTGCCAGCAGCCCGAGGGGGCTTGGGGTCAACGTCCTGACTTTC
>.|TRBV10-3|14|TRBJ2-7|TRBD2
CAIMAGAFQYEQYF
TGTGCCATCATGGCGGGAGCTTTCCAATACGAGCAGTACTTC
>.|TRBV7-2|17|TRBJ2-1|TRBD2
CASSLGGGLAGVDEQFF
TGTGCCAGCAGCTTAGGAGGGGGGCTAGCGGGAGTAGACGAGCAGTTCTTC
>.|TRBV10-3|12|TRBJ2-1|.
CAIARVFNEQFF
TGTGCCATCGCGCGGGTGTTCAATGAGCAGTTCTTC
>.|TRBV7-3|15|TRBJ1-1|.
CASSTGPPGGGEAFF
TGTGCCAGCAGCACGGGCCCCCCGGGGGGGGGTGAAGCTTTCTTT
>.|TRBV9|15|TRBJ1-5|.
CASSAGEGINQPQHF
TGTGCCAGCAGCGCCGGGGAGGGGATAAATCAGCCCCAGCATTTT
>.|TRBV5-6|16|TRBJ1-5|TRBD1
CASSWGTGRYNQPQHF
TGTGCCAGCAGCTGGGGGACAGGGCGTTACAATCAGCCCCAGCATTTT
>.|TRBV21-1|13|TRBJ1-1|.
CASSKEAATEAFF
TGTGCCAGCAGCAAAGAGGCTGCCACTGAAGCTTTCTTT
>.|TRBV7-9|15|TRBJ2-7|TRBD2
CASSTHSGRSYEQYF
TGTGCCAGCAGCACCCATAGCGGGAGATCGTACGAGCAGTACTTC
>once|TRBV5-5|15|TRBJ2-1|TRBD2
CASSSIAGVNNEQFF
TGTGCCAGCAGCTCAATAGCGGGAGTAAACAATGAGCAGTTCTTC
>.|TRBV27|16|TRBJ2-7|.
CASRRPGTQSASEQYF
TGTGCCAGCCGAAGACCAGGGACGCAATCCGCTTCCGAGCAGTACTTC
>few|TRBV10-2|15|TRBJ2-2|TRBD2
CASRTSGRDTGELFF
TGCGCCAGCAGGACTAGCGGGAGAGACACCGGGGAGCTGTTTTTT